This TCR beta chain was recorded in a study of CD8+ T cells in alopecia areata. On the study more broadly: In an open-label trial, patients got 5 to 10 mg tofacitinib twice daily.

Concerning this clone: Its antigen is not known.

Study-wide results and caveats: Shared TCR sequences were less clear between patients than in mice, possibly partly from HLA diversity. Many of the expanded lesional clones endured in scalp and blood while on tofacitinib.

The CDR3 has 11 residues. Trimming pared 3 bases from V and 3 bases from J, leaving 3 bases between. In germline, CDR1 is SGHTA, CDR2 FQGNSA. Treatment defined: oral pan-JAK inhibitor, 5-10 mg twice daily. Reverse transcription of extracted RNA yielded cDNA, which provided the sequencing template. The protocol was immunoSEQ multiplex PCR, while the TCRdb copy is restricted to in-frame clones and leaves out a portion. This sample has roughly 46,000 clones; 50% to 70% occur once, and the top ten carry about 20%. The TCR sequence derives from a human donor with alopecia areata. The chain links TRBV7-2 to TRBJ2-7; D is ambiguous. The sequencing here drew on CD8+ T cells sorted from blood, taken at week 4, from a patient treated with tofacitinib. The CDR3 sequence is CASSFNYEQYF. The CDR3 nucleotides are TGTGCCAGCAGCTTCAACTACGAGCAGTACTTC.